These 18 T cell receptor beta chains were sequenced from one sample in a study of lymphopenia after photon versus proton radiotherapy. Sequencing used immunoSEQ multiplex PCR; TCRdb keeps in-frame clones, though not all of them. The sample holds tens of thousands of clones, about 87% seen once. The source material was peripheral blood, sampled from a patient treated with proton-based radiotherapy. These receptors all come from a man older than 75 with esophageal cancer.

The rearrangement links TRBV9 to TRBJ2-5, with 12 nucleotides matching TRBD2. Per the germline V gene, CDR1 is SGDLS and CDR2 is YYNGEE. This CDR3 comprises 16 residues. Losses at the gene ends were 0 bases for V and 5 bases for J; bases not matched to a gene: 5. The CDR3 region is CASSVASGRAVETQYF. Written as DNA, the CDR3 is TGTGCCAGCAGCGTAGCTAGCGGGAGGGCCGTGGAGACCCAGTACTTC.

The rearrangement links TRBV7-9 to TRBJ1-1; no clear D. Between the trimmed V and J ends, which lost 5 bases and 1 base, there was a span of 14 bases. The length of the CDR3 is 15 residues. In germline, CDR1 is SEHNR, CDR2 FQNEAQ (reference sequence). For the CDR3, the DNA is TGTGCCAGCAGCCCCCCACTCAGGAGGAACACTGAAGCTTTCTTT. Its translation: CASSPPLRRNTEAFF. The full variable domain, rest sourced from reference TRBV7-9 and TRBJ1-1, is DTGVSQNPRHKITKRGQNVTFRCDPISEHNRLYWYRQTLGQGPEFLTYFQNEAQLEKSRLLSDRFSAERPKGSFSTLEIQRTEQGDSAMYLCASSPPLRRNTEAFFGQGTRLTVV.

The V and J genes are TRBV2 and TRBJ2-3; 7 bases are shared with TRBD2. This CDR3 comprises 17 residues. CDR1 and CDR2 from the germline V gene are SNHLY and FYNNEI. With V trimmed by 2 bases and J by 1 base, 9 bases remained unmatched. CDR3 in amino acids: CASSELSSGGRTDTQYF. The CDR3 bases are TGTGCCAGCAGTGAACTTAGTTCGGGGGGACGCACAGATACGCAGTATTTT.

CDR3 loop: CASSAWGHGYTF. The DNA of the CDR3 is TGTGCCAGCAGCGCGTGGGGCCATGGCTACACCTTC. This rearrangement joins TRBV5-5 to TRBJ1-2; tentative D call: TRBD1 (5 bases). Germline V gives CDR1 SGHKS, CDR2 YYEKEE (reference sequence). Between the trimmed V and J ends, which lost 4 bases and 6 bases, there was a span of 10 bases. There are 12 residues in the CDR3.

J is TRBJ1-2 and V is TRBV7-2; D remains unclear. Germline V gene lookup returns CDR1 SGHTA and CDR2 FQGNSA. The CDR3 extends over 15 amino acids. V was cut by 5 bases and J by 7 bases, with 20 bases left in between. CDR3 amino acids: CASSRRTSEGTGYTF. In DNA form, the CDR3 reads TGTGCCAGCAGCAGACGGACCTCCGAGGGTACTGGCTACACCTTC.

This sequence joins TRBV11-2 and TRBJ2-1; 8 bases line up with TRBD2. Looked up from germline, CDR1 is SGHAT and CDR2 is FQNNGV. The V and J ends lost 1 base and 6 bases, in that order; junction bases with no gene match: 5. There are 15 residues in the CDR3. The CDR3 region has the DNA TGTGCCAGCAGCTTAGGCGGGGGGCGTCTCAATGAGCAGTTCTTC. Translating gives CASSLGGGRLNEQFF.

The rearrangement links TRBV5-1 to TRBJ1-2; unclear D gene. Germline values: CDR1 SGHRS, CDR2 YFSETQ. The V end was cut by 4 bases, the J end by 6 bases, with 10 bases between. The CDR3 length is 12 residues. CDR3 DNA: TGCGCCAGCAGCCCCCACGGGAATGGCTACACCTTC. It yields the protein CASSPHGNGYTF.

This chain uses TRBV5-6 with TRBJ1-5; no clear D gene. Trimming shortened V by 0 bases and J by 9 bases, and 7 bases separated the two germline ends. The CDR3 has 12 amino acids. CDR1 is SGHDT, CDR2 YYEEEE, per germline. The DNA for the CDR3 is TGTGCCAGCAGCTTGGGGACGGGGCCCCAGCATTTT. Its translation is CASSLGTGPQHF.

The J gene is TRBJ2-3, the V gene TRBV5-4, with 12 bases lining up with TRBD2. The CDR3 runs to 16 residues. V lost 4 bases to trimming and J lost 0 bases; unmatched junction nucleotides: 3. Germline CDR1 reads SGHNT; CDR2 reads YYREEE (reference sequence). CDR3 loop: CASSKLAGGSTDTQYF. Written as DNA, the CDR3 is TGTGCCAGCAGCAAACTAGCGGGGGGAAGCACAGATACGCAGTATTTT.

This clone is a singleton in its sample. This CDR3 reads CASSLGQGAFGYTF. CDR3 DNA sequence: TGTGCCAGCAGCTTGGGGCAGGGGGCTTTTGGCTACACCTTC. The V gene is TRBV5-5, the J gene TRBJ1-2; TRBD1 matches at 8 bases. The CDR3 has 14 residues. Germline V gene sequence: CDR1 SGHKS, CDR2 YYEKEE (reference sequence). V lost 0 bases to trimming and J lost 7 bases; unmatched junction nucleotides: 5. Full variable domain (remainder filled in from reference TRBV5-5 and TRBJ1-2): DAGVTQSPTHLIKTRGQQVTLRCSPISGHKSVSWYQQVLGQGPQFIFQYYEKEERGRGNFPDRFSARQFPNYSSELNVNALLLGDSALYLCASSLGQGAFGYTFGSGTRLTVV.

The rearrangement joins TRBV5-6 to TRBJ2-3, with 7 bases identical to TRBD2. The CDR3 runs to 16 residues. In germline, CDR1 is SGHDT, CDR2 YYEEEE. Trimming removed 4 bases from V and 2 bases from J; junction bases left unmatched: 10. Here the CDR3 DNA reads TGTGCCAGCAGCCCCGTACGGACTAGGACCACAGATACGCAGTATTTT. It is translated as CASSPVRTRTTDTQYF.

V gene TRBV7-8 combines with J gene TRBJ2-7, with 7 bases that match TRBD1. V lost 4 bases and J lost 1; bases outside the gene matches: 7. The length of the CDR3 is 15 residues. The V gene's germline CDR1 is SGHVS and CDR2 FQNEAQ. The CDR3 spells CASSSDRESSYEQYF. As DNA, the CDR3 is TGTGCCAGCAGCTCCGACAGGGAGTCATCCTACGAGCAGTACTTC.

This chain links TRBV9 with TRBJ1-2; 7 positions agree with TRBD1. Trimming at V came to 2 bases and at J to 6 bases, leaving 4 bases not matched to a gene. Germline V gene lookup returns CDR1 SGDLS and CDR2 YYNGEE. This CDR3 is built from 13 residues. The CDR3 region has the DNA TGTGCCAGCAGCGTCCAGGGGGTAAATGGCTACACCTTC. It codes for CASSVQGVNGYTF.

V and J are TRBV29-1 and TRBJ1-1, with 8 positions matching TRBD1. V was clipped by 7 bases and J by 1 base; unmatched bases: 5. The CDR3 runs 13 residues. The germline V gene encodes CDR1 SQVTM and CDR2 ANQGSEA. CDR3 DNA: TGCAGCGGAGGACAGGGCCGGAACACTGAAGCTTTCTTT. Translation: CSGGQGRNTEAFF.

The DNA of the CDR3 is TGTGCCAGCAGCCAAGAAGTAAGGGGGTTCATGGGTGGGGCCAACGTCCTGACTTTC. Residues: CASSQEVRGFMGGANVLTF. J is TRBJ2-6 and V is TRBV14; tentative D call: TRBD1 (6 bases). The CDR3 has 19 amino acids. Germline lookup yields CDR1 SGHDN and CDR2 FVKESK. Trimming removed 0 bases from V and 3 bases from J, with 18 bases in between.

The chain couples TRBV5-5 to TRBJ1-3; possible D gene TRBD1, 6 bases. The V end was cut by 4 bases, the J end by 2 bases, with 10 bases between. This CDR3 contains 14 residues. CDR1 SGHKS and CDR2 YYEKEE come from the germline V gene (reference sequence). Here the CDR3 reads CASSIGQPGNTIYF. DNA of the CDR3: TGTGCCAGCAGCATCGGACAGCCTGGAAACACCATATATTTT.

The V call is TRBV30, the J call TRBJ2-5, with D uncertain. The germline CDR1 and CDR2 sequences are GTSNPN and SVGIG (reference sequence). Between the trimmed V and J ends, which lost 2 bases and 0 bases, there was a span of 7 bases. CDR3 length: 13 amino acids. This chain's CDR3 is CAWSFTDQETQYF. CDR3 DNA: TGTGCCTGGAGTTTTACAGACCAAGAGACCCAGTACTTC.

The V and J genes are TRBV5-4 and TRBJ2-1; TRBD2 matches at 8 bases. Unmatched junction bases numbered 2, after V lost 4 bases and J lost 2 bases. The CDR3 loop spans 14 amino acids. Per the germline V gene, CDR1 is SGHNT and CDR2 is YYREEE (reference sequence). CDR3 in amino acids: CASSAGLAYNEQFF. The DNA of the CDR3 is TGTGCCAGCAGCGCGGGACTAGCCTACAATGAGCAGTTCTTC.